This T cell receptor (beta chain) was retrieved from a study of breast tumors, draining lymph nodes, adjacent tissues. This CDR3 has 12 residues. Germline lookup yields CDR1 SNHLY and CDR2 FYNNEI. The V and J ends lost 4 bases and 0 bases respectively, with 2 bases between them. TCRdb recomputed calls from the multiplex PCR reads with MiXCR, one row per CDR3 protein. The sample lists some 200,000 distinct CDR3 sequences, approximately 31% occurring once. Ten or more counts support this clonotype. Its antigen is not identified. Overall study results and limits: Compared with lymph nodes, tumors were less diverse; compared with nontumor tissue, more. Tumor and nontumor repertoires were significantly more similar in luminal-like than in basal-like breast cancer. Data only fit, rather than demonstrated, lymph node origin of most tumor T cells. Data fit most tumor T cells coming from lymph node, expanding in tumor.

Breast cancer patients provided tissue from their axillary draining lymph nodes. The origin of this receptor is a female donor with breast cancer. Some clones in this sample may be carry-over from other donors' samples. The chain uses TRBV2 and TRBJ2-3; D gene uncertain. Sequences were obtained from axillary lymph node tissue. CDR3 amino acids: CASSVSTDTQYF. For the CDR3, the DNA is TGTGCCAGCAGTGTAAGCACAGATACGCAGTATTTT.